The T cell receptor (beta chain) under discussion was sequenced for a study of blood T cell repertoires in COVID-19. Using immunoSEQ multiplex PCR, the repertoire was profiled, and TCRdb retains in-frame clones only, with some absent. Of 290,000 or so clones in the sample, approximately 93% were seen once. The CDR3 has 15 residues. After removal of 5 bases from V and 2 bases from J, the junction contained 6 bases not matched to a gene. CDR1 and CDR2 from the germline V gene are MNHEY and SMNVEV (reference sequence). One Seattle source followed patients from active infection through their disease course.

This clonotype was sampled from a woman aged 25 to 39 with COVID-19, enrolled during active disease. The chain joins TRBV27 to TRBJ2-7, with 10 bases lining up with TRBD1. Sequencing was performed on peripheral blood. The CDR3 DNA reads TGTGCCAGCAGTCCACAGGGACAGGGGACCTACGAGCAGTACTTC. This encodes CASSPQGQGTYEQYF.